This T cell receptor beta chain comes out of a study of shared clonotypes between healthy human individuals. As for the study in general: Three plates were used per donor for CD4 naive, three for CD4 memory, two for CD8 naive and one for CD8 memory.

Germline CDR1 is MDHEN and CDR2 is SYDVKM. The CDR3 spans 15 residues. V was clipped by 4 bases and J by 3 bases, with 13 bases between them. Original analysis: ImmunoSEQ yielded junction-only sequences lacking quality scores, so filtering differed. Generated by immunoSEQ multiplex PCR, the TCRdb table keeps only in-frame clones and is missing some. The DNA was the basis for D and trimming; V, J and clone size are from that table. The data hold 500,000 to 550,000 clones, with 90% to 96% observed a single time. The chain links TRBV28 to TRBJ1-5; no reliable D call. The sample consisted of naive CD4+ T cells sorted from blood. Subset in this sample: CD45RA+ positively selected. This TCR was sampled from a woman under 40 in good health. The CDR3 DNA reads as TGTGCCAGCAGTTCCCAAGGAGGCTACAATCAGCCCCAGCATTTT. Translating it yields CASSSQGGYNQPQHF.